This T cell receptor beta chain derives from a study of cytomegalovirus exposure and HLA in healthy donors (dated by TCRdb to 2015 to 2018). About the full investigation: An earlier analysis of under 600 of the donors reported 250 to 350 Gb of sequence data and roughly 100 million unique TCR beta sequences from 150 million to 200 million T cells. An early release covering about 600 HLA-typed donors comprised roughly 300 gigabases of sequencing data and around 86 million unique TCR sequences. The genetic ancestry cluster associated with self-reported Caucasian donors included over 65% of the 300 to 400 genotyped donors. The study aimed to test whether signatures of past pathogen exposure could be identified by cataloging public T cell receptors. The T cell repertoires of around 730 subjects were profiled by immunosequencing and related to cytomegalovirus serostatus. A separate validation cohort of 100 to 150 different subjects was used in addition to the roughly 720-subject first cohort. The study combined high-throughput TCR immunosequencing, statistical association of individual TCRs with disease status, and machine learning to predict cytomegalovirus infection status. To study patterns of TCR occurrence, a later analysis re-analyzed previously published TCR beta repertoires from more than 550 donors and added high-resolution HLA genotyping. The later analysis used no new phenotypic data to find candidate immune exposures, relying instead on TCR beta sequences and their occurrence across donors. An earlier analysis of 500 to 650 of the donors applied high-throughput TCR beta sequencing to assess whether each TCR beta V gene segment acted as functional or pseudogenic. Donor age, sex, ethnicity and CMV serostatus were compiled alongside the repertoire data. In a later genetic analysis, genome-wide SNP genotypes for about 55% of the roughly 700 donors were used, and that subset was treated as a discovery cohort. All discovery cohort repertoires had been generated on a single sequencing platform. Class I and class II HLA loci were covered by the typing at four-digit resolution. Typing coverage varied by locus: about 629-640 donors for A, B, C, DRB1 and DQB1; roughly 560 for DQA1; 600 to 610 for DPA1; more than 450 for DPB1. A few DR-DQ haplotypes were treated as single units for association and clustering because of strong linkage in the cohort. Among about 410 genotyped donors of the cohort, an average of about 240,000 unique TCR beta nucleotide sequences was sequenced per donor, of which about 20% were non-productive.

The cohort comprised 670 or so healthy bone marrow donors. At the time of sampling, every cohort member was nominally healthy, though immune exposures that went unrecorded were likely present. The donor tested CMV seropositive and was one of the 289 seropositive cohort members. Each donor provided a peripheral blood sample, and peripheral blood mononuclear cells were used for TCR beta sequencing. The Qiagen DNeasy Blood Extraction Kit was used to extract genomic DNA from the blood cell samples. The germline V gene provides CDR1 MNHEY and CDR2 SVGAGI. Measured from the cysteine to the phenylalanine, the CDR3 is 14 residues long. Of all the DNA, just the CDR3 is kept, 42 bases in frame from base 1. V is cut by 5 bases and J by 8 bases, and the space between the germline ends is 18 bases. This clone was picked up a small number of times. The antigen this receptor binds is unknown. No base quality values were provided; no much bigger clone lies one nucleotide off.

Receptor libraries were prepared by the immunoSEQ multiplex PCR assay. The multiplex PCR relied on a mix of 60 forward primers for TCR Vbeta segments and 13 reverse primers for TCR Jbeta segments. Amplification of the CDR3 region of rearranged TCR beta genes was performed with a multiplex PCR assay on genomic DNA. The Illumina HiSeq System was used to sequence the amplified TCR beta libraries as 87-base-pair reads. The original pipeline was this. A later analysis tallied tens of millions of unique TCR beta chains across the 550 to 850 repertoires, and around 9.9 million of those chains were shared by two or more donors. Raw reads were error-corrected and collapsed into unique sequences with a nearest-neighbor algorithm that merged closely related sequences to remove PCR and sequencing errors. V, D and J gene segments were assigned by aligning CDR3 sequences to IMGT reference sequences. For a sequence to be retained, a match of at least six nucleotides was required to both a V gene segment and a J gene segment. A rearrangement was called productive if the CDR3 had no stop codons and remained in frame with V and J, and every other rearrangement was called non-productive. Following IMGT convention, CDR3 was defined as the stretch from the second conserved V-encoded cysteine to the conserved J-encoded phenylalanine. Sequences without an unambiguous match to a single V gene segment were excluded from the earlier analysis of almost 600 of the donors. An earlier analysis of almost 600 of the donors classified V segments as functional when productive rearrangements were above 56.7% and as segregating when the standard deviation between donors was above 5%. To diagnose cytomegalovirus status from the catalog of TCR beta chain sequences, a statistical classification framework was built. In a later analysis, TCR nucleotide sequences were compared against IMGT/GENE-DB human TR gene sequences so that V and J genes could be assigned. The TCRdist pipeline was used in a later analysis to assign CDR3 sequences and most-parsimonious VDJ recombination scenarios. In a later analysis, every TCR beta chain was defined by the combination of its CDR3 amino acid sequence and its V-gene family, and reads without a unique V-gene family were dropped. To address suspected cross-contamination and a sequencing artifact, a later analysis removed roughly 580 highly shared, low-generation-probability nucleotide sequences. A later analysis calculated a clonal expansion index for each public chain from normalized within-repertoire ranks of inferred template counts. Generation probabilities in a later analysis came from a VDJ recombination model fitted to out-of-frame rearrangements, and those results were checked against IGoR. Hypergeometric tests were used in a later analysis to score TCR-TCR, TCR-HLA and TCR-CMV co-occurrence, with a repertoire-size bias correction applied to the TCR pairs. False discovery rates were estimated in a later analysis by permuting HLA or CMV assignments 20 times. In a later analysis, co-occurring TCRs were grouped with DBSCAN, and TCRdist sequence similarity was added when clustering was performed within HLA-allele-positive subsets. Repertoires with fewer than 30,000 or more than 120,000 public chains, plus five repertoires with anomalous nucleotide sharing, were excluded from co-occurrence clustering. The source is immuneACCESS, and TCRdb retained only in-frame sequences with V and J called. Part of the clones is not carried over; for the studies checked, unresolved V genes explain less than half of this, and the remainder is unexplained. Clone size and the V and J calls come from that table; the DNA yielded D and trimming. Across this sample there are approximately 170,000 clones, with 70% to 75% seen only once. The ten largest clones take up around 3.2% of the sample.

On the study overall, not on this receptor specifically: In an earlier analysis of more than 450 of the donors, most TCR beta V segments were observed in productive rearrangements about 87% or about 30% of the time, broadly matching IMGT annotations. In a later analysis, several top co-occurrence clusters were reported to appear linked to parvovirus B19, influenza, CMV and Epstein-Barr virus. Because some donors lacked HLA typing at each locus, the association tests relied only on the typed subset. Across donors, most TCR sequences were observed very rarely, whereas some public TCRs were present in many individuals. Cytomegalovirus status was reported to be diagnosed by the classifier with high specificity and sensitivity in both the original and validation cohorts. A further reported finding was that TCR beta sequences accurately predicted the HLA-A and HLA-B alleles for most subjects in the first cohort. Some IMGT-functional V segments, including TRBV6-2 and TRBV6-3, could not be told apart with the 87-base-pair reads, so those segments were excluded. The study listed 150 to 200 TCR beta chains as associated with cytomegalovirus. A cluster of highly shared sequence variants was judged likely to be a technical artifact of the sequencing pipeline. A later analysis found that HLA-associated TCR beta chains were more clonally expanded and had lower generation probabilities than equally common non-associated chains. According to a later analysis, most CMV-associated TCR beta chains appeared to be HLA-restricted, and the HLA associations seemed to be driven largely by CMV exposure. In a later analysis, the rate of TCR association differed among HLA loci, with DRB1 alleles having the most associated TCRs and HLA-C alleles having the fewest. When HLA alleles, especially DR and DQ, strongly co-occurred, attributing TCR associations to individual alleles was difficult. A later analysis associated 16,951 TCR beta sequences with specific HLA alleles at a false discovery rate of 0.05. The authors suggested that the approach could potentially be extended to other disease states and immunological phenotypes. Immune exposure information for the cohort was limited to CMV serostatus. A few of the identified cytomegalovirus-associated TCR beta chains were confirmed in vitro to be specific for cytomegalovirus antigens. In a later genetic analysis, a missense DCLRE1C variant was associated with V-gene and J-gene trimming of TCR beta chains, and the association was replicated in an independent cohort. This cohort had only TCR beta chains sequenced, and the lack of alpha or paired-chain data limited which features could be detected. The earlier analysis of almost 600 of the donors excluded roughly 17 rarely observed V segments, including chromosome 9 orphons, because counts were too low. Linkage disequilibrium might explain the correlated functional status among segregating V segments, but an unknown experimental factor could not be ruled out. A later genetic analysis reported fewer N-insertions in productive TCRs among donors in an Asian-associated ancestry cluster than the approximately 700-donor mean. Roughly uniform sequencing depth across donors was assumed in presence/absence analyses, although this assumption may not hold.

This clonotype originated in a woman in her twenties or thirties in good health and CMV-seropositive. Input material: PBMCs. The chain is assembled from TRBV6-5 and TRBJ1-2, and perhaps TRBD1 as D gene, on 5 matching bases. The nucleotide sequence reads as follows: TGTGCCAGCAGTGAAGACCGGGGACTATTCGGCTACACCTTC. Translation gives CASSEDRGLFGYTF.